This TCR beta chain comes out of a study of OX40 agonist ivuxolimab in advanced cancers. Germline V gene lookup returns CDR1 SGHVS and CDR2 FNYEAQ. CDR3 length: 14 residues. The ends lost 4 bases at V and 5 bases at J; junction bases unmatched: 4. The assay was immunoSEQ multiplex PCR, and TCRdb's table has in-frame clones only and misses some. The repertoire holds 60,000 to 100,000 clones, with about nine tenths as singletons. The sequence derives from an adult with an advanced solid tumor such as melanoma, head and neck, liver or kidney cancer. The sample consisted of CD4+ or CD8+ T cells sorted from blood, taken in a trial of the OX40 agonist ivuxolimab. V and J are TRBV7-6 and TRBJ1-4; 7 positions agree with TRBD1. CDR3 residues: CASSSTGANEKLFF. The CDR3 DNA reads as TGTGCCAGCAGCTCTACAGGGGCAAATGAAAAACTGTTTTTT.